This T cell receptor (beta chain) originates from a study of T-cell memory formation after mild COVID-19. Study-wide findings and caveats: Pre-infection memory carried some responding clones, suggesting that cross-reactive memory joined. Clones contracting over day 15 to 85 were CD4/CD8 balanced, with later expanders leaning CD4+. Confirmation was lacking for SARS-CoV-2 specificity of second-wave clones that peaked on day 37.

With respect to this clonotype: What it binds is unknown.

In germline, CDR1 is ENHRY, CDR2 SYGVKD. The CDR3 runs 13 residues. V shed 7 bases and J 4 bases; nucleotides not matched to a gene: 4. TCRdb re-derived calls from the 5' RACE reads in MiXCR, one entry per CDR3 protein. The data show roughly 150,000 distinct CDR3 sequences, 10% to 15% seen once. This rearrangement joins TRBV10-3 to TRBJ2-1, with 7 positions matching TRBD2. Specimen: PBMCs or a T cell subset sorted from them (not recorded which). The sequence derives from a man aged 18 to 29 who had mild COVID-19 (a few samples of this study predate the infection). Cell type and time point are not known. The CDR3 reads CAIMASGYNEQFF. CDR3 nucleotides: TGTGCCATCATGGCTAGCGGATACAATGAGCAGTTCTTC.